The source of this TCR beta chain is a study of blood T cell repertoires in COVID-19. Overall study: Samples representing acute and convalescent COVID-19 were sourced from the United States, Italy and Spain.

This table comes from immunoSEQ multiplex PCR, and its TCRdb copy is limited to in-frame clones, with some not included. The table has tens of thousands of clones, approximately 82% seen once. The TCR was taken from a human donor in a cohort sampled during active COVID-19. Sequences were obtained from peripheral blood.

Here the CDR3 DNA reads TGTGCCGCCTATGACAGGGGGAGTGAGCAGTTCTTC. Translated: CAAYDRGSEQFF. The rearrangement joins TRBV6-6 to TRBJ2-1; 9 bases line up with TRBD1. Germline V gene sequence: CDR1 MNHNY, CDR2 SVGAGI (reference sequence). After removal of 11 bases from V and 9 bases from J, the junction contained 8 bases not matched to a gene. CDR3 length equals 12 residues.